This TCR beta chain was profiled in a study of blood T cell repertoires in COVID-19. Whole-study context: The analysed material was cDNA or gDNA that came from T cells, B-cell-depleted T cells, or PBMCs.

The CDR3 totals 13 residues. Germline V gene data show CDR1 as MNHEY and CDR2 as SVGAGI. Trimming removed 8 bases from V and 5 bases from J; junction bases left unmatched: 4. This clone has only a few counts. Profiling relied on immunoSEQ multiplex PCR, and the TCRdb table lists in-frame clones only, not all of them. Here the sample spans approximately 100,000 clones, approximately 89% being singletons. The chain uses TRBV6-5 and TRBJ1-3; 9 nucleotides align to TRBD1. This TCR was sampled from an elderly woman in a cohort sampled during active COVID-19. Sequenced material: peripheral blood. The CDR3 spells CASGDRARNTIYF. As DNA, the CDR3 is TGTGCCAGCGGGGACAGGGCAAGAAACACCATATATTTT.